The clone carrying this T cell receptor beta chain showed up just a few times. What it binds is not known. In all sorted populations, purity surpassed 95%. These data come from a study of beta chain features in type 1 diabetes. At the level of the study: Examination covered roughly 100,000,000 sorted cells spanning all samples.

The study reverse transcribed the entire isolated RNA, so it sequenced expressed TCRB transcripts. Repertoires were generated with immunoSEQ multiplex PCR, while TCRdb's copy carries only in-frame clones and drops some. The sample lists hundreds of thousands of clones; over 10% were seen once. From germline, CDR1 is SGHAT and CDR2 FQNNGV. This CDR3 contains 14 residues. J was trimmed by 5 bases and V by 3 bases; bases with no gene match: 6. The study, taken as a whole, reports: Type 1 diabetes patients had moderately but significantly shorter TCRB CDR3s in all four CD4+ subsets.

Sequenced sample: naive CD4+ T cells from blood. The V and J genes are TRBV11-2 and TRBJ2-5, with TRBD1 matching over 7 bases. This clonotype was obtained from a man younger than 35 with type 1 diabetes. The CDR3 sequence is CASSFEGAWETQYF. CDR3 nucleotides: TGTGCCAGCAGCTTCGAGGGGGCATGGGAGACCCAGTACTTC.